This record concerns one T cell receptor (beta chain) sequence. Antigen: not known. The CDR3 length is 14 residues. In germline, CDR1 is MNHEY, CDR2 SVGAGI. The data were taken from a study of cytomegalovirus exposure and HLA in healthy donors. Background on the study: Most genotyped donors, around four fifths of roughly 400, had Caucasian-associated genetic ancestry.

Use of 60 Vbeta and 13 Jbeta primers characterized the PCR. TCRdb's table, derived via immunoSEQ multiplex PCR, lists solely in-frame clones and lacks some. Of over 110,000 clones detected, 75% to 85% appear once; the ten largest clones hold roughly 2.4%. Study conclusions and caveats: In a later analysis, several top co-occurrence clusters appeared linked to parvovirus B19, influenza, CMV and Epstein-Barr virus.

Each donor's status was that of a healthy bone marrow donor. This clonotype was sampled from a woman between 18 and 29 years old in good health and CMV-seropositive. The chain couples TRBV6-5 to TRBJ2-5; no clear D. TRBJ2-7 explains the end of the DNA better; the J call may be wrong. The sequencing sample was made of PBMCs. The CDR3 protein is CASSYSGQAGEQYF. CDR3 in DNA: TGTGCCAGCAGTTACTCGGGCCAGGCTGGCGAGCAGTACTTC.